A single sample is the source of the 9 T cell receptor beta chains below, sequenced in a study of blood T cell repertoires in COVID-19. Sequenced by immunoSEQ multiplex PCR; TCRdb stores in-frame clones only, minus some. The sample holds 150,000 or so clones, more than 85% seen once. Material for sequencing was peripheral blood. The receptors originated from a woman aged 55 to 70 with COVID-19, enrolled during active disease.

The chain combines TRBV3-1 (or the pseudogene TRBV3-2) with TRBJ1-6; 7 nucleotides line up with TRBD1. Per the germline V gene, CDR1 is LGHDT and CDR2 is YNNKEL (reference sequence). With V trimmed by 3 bases and J by 3 bases, 2 bases remained unmatched. CDR3 length: 15 residues. CDR3: CASSHGDSYNSPLHF. CDR3 sequence (DNA): TGTGCCAGCAGCCACGGGGACAGCTATAATTCACCCCTCCACTTT.

V and J are TRBV4-1 and TRBJ1-2; unclear D gene. The CDR3 covers 16 residues. V lost 0 bases to trimming and J lost 5 bases, with 16 bases between them. CDR1 is MGHRA and CDR2 is YSYEKL in the germline V gene. The chain's CDR3 is CASSQEARVVSYGYTF. DNA of the CDR3: TGCGCCAGCAGCCAAGAAGCCCGGGTGGTGAGTTATGGCTACACCTTC.

The V gene is TRBV11-2, the J gene TRBJ1-1; tentatively, D is TRBD1 (6 bases). Trimming stripped 5 bases from V and 4 bases from J, with 17 bases between. The CDR3 length is 15 residues. CDR1 is SGHAT and CDR2 is FQNNGV in the germline V gene. DNA of the CDR3: TGTGCCAGCAGCCTACCCAGGGAAGGGGGCACTGAAGCTTTCTTT. Its protein is CASSLPREGGTEAFF.

Notes on this clone: An end of the junction does not agree with germline; a read error may underlie this. The V and J genes are TRBV18 and TRBJ1-4; D possibly corresponds to TRBD1 (6 bases). The CDR3 loop spans 15 amino acids. Germline lookup yields CDR1 KGHSH and CDR2 LQKENI. The CDR3, as DNA: TGTGCCAGCCCACCACCTGGGGGCACTAATGAAAAACTGTTTTTT. It is translated as CASPPPGGTNEKLFF.

The sample holds one count of this clone. The rearrangement uses TRBV4-3 and TRBJ1-1, with D perhaps TRBD1 (6 bases). V was shortened by 0 bases and J by 4 bases, with 9 bases between the two germline ends. Per the germline V gene, CDR1 is LGHNA and CDR2 is YSLEER. The CDR3 is made up of 14 amino acids. DNA for the CDR3: TGCGCCAGCAGCCAAGACCAGGGGCTCACTGAAGCTTTCTTT. Translated: CASSQDQGLTEAFF.

The chain is built from TRBV12-5 and TRBJ1-5; tentatively, D is TRBD1 (6 bases). Trimming removed 1 base at V and 3 bases at J, with 7 bases between. The germline V gene encodes CDR1 LGHNT and CDR2 FRNRAP. The CDR3 length is 14 residues. CDR3 sequence reads: CASGLGQVNQPQHF. In DNA, the CDR3 is TGTGCTAGTGGTTTGGGACAGGTCAATCAGCCCCAGCATTTT.

This chain joins TRBV10-3 and TRBJ1-1; 9 bases align to TRBD1. This CDR3 is 14 amino acids long. The V segment lost 0 bases and the J segment 6 bases; nucleotides outside the gene matches: 2. Per germline, CDR1 ENHRY and CDR2 SYGVKD. CDR3 region: CAISESGDRAEAFF. The DNA for the CDR3 is TGTGCCATCAGTGAGTCGGGGGACAGGGCTGAAGCTTTCTTT.

The V gene is TRBV11-3, the J gene TRBJ1-1, with TRBD1 as a possible D gene (5 bases). Germline CDR1 is SGHNT and CDR2 is YENEEA. The CDR3 is made up of 14 amino acids. The V gene lost 5 bases and the J gene lost 3 bases, with 13 bases spanning the gap. CDR3 coding DNA: TGTGCCAGCAGCCCGACAGCCCGTGACACTGAAGCTTTCTTT. This encodes CASSPTARDTEAFF.

This rearrangement joins TRBV12-3 or TRBV12-4 to TRBJ2-4, with D unresolved. Trimming removed 7 bases at V and 3 bases at J, with 10 bases between. The CDR3 length is 13 residues. The CDR3 is CASTKQNKNIQYF. The CDR3 DNA reads TGTGCCAGCACCAAACAGAACAAAAACATTCAGTACTTC.